This is a list of T cell receptor beta chains from one sample in a study of cytomegalovirus exposure and HLA in healthy donors. Using immunoSEQ multiplex PCR, the repertoire was profiled, and TCRdb retains in-frame clones only, with some absent. The sample comprises 110,000 or so clones, approximately 76% of which are singletons, and roughly a sixth rests with the top ten. The sequenced sample consisted of PBMCs. The receptors come from a man aged 50 to 60 in good health and CMV-seropositive. The CDR3 runs from the conserved cysteine through the conserved F or W. D genes are given only for firm matches. Some rows have no size entry. The others give once, few or many, or a class for an expanded clone.

>TRBD2|TRBJ2-2|TRBV27|NA
CASRLGLAGVLTGELFF
TGTGCCAGCAGATTAGGACTAGCGGGAGTACTCACCGGGGAGCTGTTTTTT
>NA|TRBJ2-2|TRBV11-3|NA
CASSSPAADGYTGELFF
TGTGCCAGCAGTTCGCCCGCGGCAGATGGGTACACCGGGGAGCTGTTTTTT
>TRBD2|TRBJ2-2|TRBV4-1|NA
CASSQVREVHRELFF
TGCGCCAGCAGCCAAGTTCGGGAGGTCCACCGGGAGCTGTTTTTT
>TRBD2|TRBJ2-1|TRBV13|NA
CASSLAGGLYNEQFF
TGTGCCAGCAGCCTCGCGGGGGGCCTGTACAATGAGCAGTTCTTC
>NA|TRBJ1-5|TRBV2|NA
CASSVRQASNQPQHF
TGTGCCAGCAGTGTACGGCAGGCCTCAAATCAGCCCCAGCATTTT
>NA|TRBJ2-7|TRBV4-1|NA
CASSQGTEGASSYEQYF
TGCGCCAGCAGCCAAGGAACGGAGGGAGCGTCCTCCTACGAGCAGTACTTC
>NA|TRBJ2-1|TRBV5-6|NA
CASSLWAGGTGANEQFF
TGTGCCAGCAGCTTGTGGGCGGGAGGAACAGGGGCCAATGAGCAGTTCTTC
>NA|TRBJ2-3|TRBV21-1|NA
CASMPFGVGTDTQYF
NA
>NA|TRBJ2-7|TRBV27|NA
CASSPGTYEQYF
TGTGCCAGCAGTCCCGGGACCTACGAGCAGTACTTC
>TRBD1|TRBJ2-7|TRBV7-9|NA
CASSLVGAGGVYEQYF
TGTGCCAGCAGCTTAGTGGGGGCAGGGGGTGTCTACGAGCAGTACTTC
>NA|TRBJ2-1|TRBV6-5|NA
CASSFRDSSYNEQFF
TGTGCCAGCAGTTTCCGGGACTCCTCCTACAATGAGCAGTTCTTC
>TRBD1|TRBJ2-7|TRBV4-3|NA
CASSQAPTGTYEQYF
TGCGCCAGCAGCCAAGCCCCGACAGGGACCTACGAGCAGTACTTC
>TRBD2|TRBJ2-1|TRBV6-6|NA
CASRNSRTSVGNEQFF
TGTGCCAGCAGGAACAGTAGGACTAGCGTTGGGAATGAGCAGTTCTTC
>NA|TRBJ1-3|TRBV6-1|NA
CASSSPAGSGNTIYF
TGTGCCAGCAGTTCGCCGGCGGGGTCTGGAAACACCATATATTTT
>NA|TRBJ1-2|TRBV2|few
CASTLRQDGYTF
TGTGCCAGCACCCTACGACAGGATGGCTACACCTTC
>NA|TRBJ2-7|TRBV5-5|NA
CASSRDSPFLYEQYF
TGTGCCAGCAGCCGTGACAGCCCATTTCTCTACGAGCAGTACTTC
>TRBD2|TRBJ2-7|TRBV27|NA
CASSPEAGFGEQYF
TGTGCCAGCAGTCCGGAAGCGGGGTTTGGCGAGCAGTACTTC
>NA|TRBJ2-3|TRBV5-1|few
CASSHYLSSDTQYF
TGCGCCAGCAGCCACTACCTAAGCTCAGATACGCAGTATTTT
>TRBD2|TRBJ2-1|TRBV29-1|once
CSASGGATYNEQFF
TGCAGCGCTAGCGGGGGGGCTACCTACAATGAGCAGTTCTTC
>NA|TRBJ2-5|TRBV4-1|NA
CASSLASRETQYF
TGCGCCAGCAGCTTGGCTAGCCGGGAGACCCAGTACTTC
>NA|TRBJ2-3|TRBV5-1|NA
CASSLAQVPRTDTQYF
TGCGCCAGCAGCTTGGCCCAGGTCCCTCGCACAGATACGCAGTATTTT
>TRBD2|TRBJ2-1|TRBV6-4|medium-sized
CASSDGRAGNEQFF
TGTGCCAGCAGTGACGGGAGGGCCGGAAATGAGCAGTTCTTC
>NA|TRBJ2-7|TRBV5-4|NA
CASSLRTTYEQYF
TGTGCCAGCAGCTTGCGCACAACCTACGAGCAGTACTTC
>NA|TRBJ2-7|TRBV6-5|NA
CASNLAGAEQYF
TGTGCCAGCAATTTGGCGGGGGCCGAGCAGTACTTC
>TRBD2|TRBJ2-1|TRBV10-3|NA
CAISESIAGGPYNEQFF
TGTGCCATCAGTGAGTCGATCGCGGGGGGACCCTACAATGAGCAGTTCTTC
>NA|TRBJ2-5|TRBV9|NA
CASSVYGGKETQYF
TGTGCCAGCAGCGTATACGGGGGAAAAGAGACCCAGTACTTC
>NA|TRBJ1-1|TRBV6-6|NA
CASSEIAETEAFF
TGTGCCAGCAGCGAAATAGCGGAGACTGAAGCTTTCTTT
>TRBD1|TRBJ1-5|TRBV4-2|NA
CASSRTGGNQPQHF
TGTGCCAGCAGCAGAACAGGGGGCAATCAGCCCCAGCATTTT
>NA|TRBJ2-5|TRBV6-6|NA
CASFGPGLGGETQYF
TGTGCCAGCTTCGGTCCAGGTCTTGGTGGGGAGACCCAGTACTTC
>TRBD1|TRBJ1-5|TRBV5-1|NA
CASSPSSGTGGEPQHF
TGCGCCAGCAGCCCCTCCTCCGGGACAGGGGGCGAGCCCCAGCATTTT
>TRBD1|TRBJ2-1|TRBV5-1|NA
CASSPLDRAYNEQFF
TGCGCCAGCAGCCCCCTGGACAGGGCTTACAATGAGCAGTTCTTC
>NA|TRBJ1-2|TRBV5-4|NA
CASSLQGTYGYTF
TGTGCCAGCAGCTTGCAGGGTACCTATGGCTACACCTTC
>TRBD1|TRBJ2-7|TRBV7-9|NA
CASRWDSSYEQYF
TGTGCCAGCAGGTGGGACAGCTCCTACGAGCAGTACTTC
>NA|TRBJ2-1|TRBV6-6|NA
CASSYSSYDEQFF
TGTGCCAGCAGTTACTCGTCTTATGATGAGCAGTTCTTC
>NA|TRBJ2-1|TRBV4-1|NA
CASSLNSDTPFEQFF
TGCGCCAGCAGCCTTAATAGCGATACCCCCTTTGAGCAGTTCTTC
>NA|TRBJ2-7|TRBV2|NA
CASSEADGHFYEQYF
TGTGCCAGCAGTGAAGCTGATGGACATTTCTACGAGCAGTACTTC
>TRBD2|TRBJ2-3|TRBV11-2|NA
CASRGLAGGRDTQYF
TGTGCCAGCAGGGGACTAGCGGGGGGGCGTGATACGCAGTATTTT
>NA|TRBJ1-5|TRBV2|NA
CASSEAQTQHF
TGTGCCAGCAGTGAGGCCCAGACCCAGCATTTT
>NA|TRBJ2-1|TRBV19|NA
CASSDRGGDNEQFF
TGTGCCAGTAGTGACAGGGGAGGGGACAATGAGCAGTTCTTC
>TRBD1|TRBJ2-1|TRBV11-2|NA
CASSIPGTGGHEQFF
TGTGCCAGCAGCATTCCCGGGACAGGGGGCCACGAGCAGTTCTTC
>NA|TRBJ2-1|TRBV5-6|NA
CASSLRGGRWDEQFF
TGTGCCAGCAGCTTGAGGGGGGGGCGTTGGGATGAGCAGTTCTTC
>NA|TRBJ1-4|TRBV7-2|NA
CASSLTATNEKLFF
TGTGCCAGCAGCTTGACAGCAACTAATGAAAAACTGTTTTTT
>TRBD1|TRBJ2-1|TRBV4-1|few
CASRQTGQGYNEQFF
TGCGCCAGCAGACAAACGGGACAGGGCTACAATGAGCAGTTCTTC
>NA|TRBJ2-3|TRBV27|NA
CASFPQVAATSPTDTQYF
TGTGCCAGCTTCCCGCAAGTAGCGGCAACCTCCCCCACAGATACGCAGTATTTT
>NA|TRBJ2-7|TRBV10-2|NA
CASLTTEGTYEQYF
TGCGCCAGCCTTACCACGGAGGGGACCTACGAGCAGTACTTC